The 25 T cell receptor beta chains presented below share a single source sample, sequenced in a study of CD8+ T cells in alopecia areata. Sequencing templates came from extracted RNA that was reverse transcribed into cDNA. Data came from immunoSEQ multiplex PCR; TCRdb stores just in-frame clones and leaves some out. The sample includes about 76,000 clones, 29% of them seen just once. Treatment defined: oral pan-JAK inhibitor, 5-10 mg twice daily. Sequenced here: CD8+ T cells sorted from blood, sampled at week 4, from a patient treated with tofacitinib. These receptor sequences come from a human donor with alopecia areata.

The table lists this clone with a few counts. This chain connects TRBV27 to TRBJ2-7; tentatively, D is TRBD1 or TRBD2 (5 bases each). CDR3 length: 15 residues. Germline CDR1 MNHEY, CDR2 SMNVEV (reference sequence). Trimming shortened V by 5 bases and J by 0 bases, and 14 bases separated the two germline ends. As DNA, the CDR3 is TGTGCCAGCAGTCCCGGGACGGGAAGCTCCTACGAGCAGTACTTC. Amino acids: CASSPGTGSSYEQYF.

This clone was seen only a few times. The chain links TRBV29-1 to TRBJ2-1; D gene unclear. Trimming removed 0 bases at V and 8 bases at J, with 8 bases between. This CDR3 contains 12 residues. Germline lookup yields CDR1 SQVTM and CDR2 ANQGSEA. CDR3 coding DNA: TGCAGCGTTGAAGATCGTCGAGATGAGCAGTTCTTC. This encodes CSVEDRRDEQFF.

A remark on this clone: A junction end diverges from the germline sequence, so it may reflect a read error. This chain uses TRBV29-1 with TRBJ2-7, with no clear D. CDR1 is SQVTM, CDR2 ANQGSEA, per germline. This CDR3 contains 11 residues. The CDR3 DNA reads as TGCAGCGTTAGAATGCAGGCGTCGGTATGGTTC. Its protein is CSVRMQASVWF.

This clone was recorded a few times. The rearrangement joins TRBV29-1 to TRBJ2-7; TRBD1 matches 8 bases. V lost 1 base, J lost 7 bases, and 6 bases stayed unmatched. Per germline, CDR1 SQVTM and CDR2 ANQGSEA. The CDR3 extends over 13 amino acids. CDR3 in amino acids: CSVEAGQGQEQYF. CDR3 in DNA: TGCAGCGTTGAAGCCGGACAGGGTCAAGAGCAGTACTTC.

The chain uses TRBV12-5 and TRBJ2-7; D gene uncertain. The germline V gene has CDR1 LGHNT and CDR2 FRNRAP. The CDR3 contains 12 residues. V lost 3 bases and J 2 bases, leaving 5 bases between the germline ends. CDR3 coding DNA: TGTGCTAGTGGTTTTTCTGCCTACGAGCAGTACTTC. Translating it yields CASGFSAYEQYF.

This rearrangement joins TRBV29-1 to TRBJ2-7, with D perhaps TRBD2 (5 bases). This CDR3 is built from 15 residues. The germline V and J ends were trimmed by 2 bases and 3 bases, with 17 bases remaining between them. Per germline, CDR1 SQVTM and CDR2 ANQGSEA. This chain's CDR3 is CSVEFPGKGGYEQYF. CDR3 sequence (DNA): TGCAGCGTTGAATTTCCGGGGAAAGGAGGCTACGAGCAGTACTTC.

The chain recombines TRBV30 with TRBJ1-1; D uncertain. Trimming left V 3 bases short and J 4 bases short, with 9 bases between. The germline V gene encodes CDR1 GTSNPN and CDR2 SVGIG (reference sequence). This CDR3 is built from 12 residues. The CDR3 spells CAWRGWATEAFF. As DNA, the CDR3 is TGTGCCTGGAGAGGGTGGGCCACTGAAGCTTTCTTT.

The V gene is TRBV29-1, the J gene TRBJ1-2; unclear D gene. Per the germline V gene, CDR1 is SQVTM and CDR2 is ANQGSEA. The CDR3 length is 11 residues. V gave up 2 bases and J gave up 5 bases, with 6 bases separating them. CDR3 amino acids: CSVEWGYGYTF. CDR3 DNA: TGCAGCGTTGAATGGGGATATGGCTACACCTTC.

This clone has more than one count but fewer than ten. The rearrangement joins TRBV13 to TRBJ2-7; D is uncertain. V was pared by 2 bases and J by 6 bases, with 5 bases between. CDR3 length equals 11 residues. The germline gives CDR1 PRHDT, CDR2 FYEKMQ (reference sequence). Here the CDR3 DNA reads TGTGCCAGCAGCTTACATGGCGAGCAGTACTTC. Its protein is CASSLHGEQYF.

The genes are TRBV29-1 and TRBJ1-1; possibly TRBD1 for D (5 bases). V was shortened by 3 bases and J by 6 bases, with 5 bases between the two germline ends. Germline V gene sequence: CDR1 SQVTM, CDR2 ANQGSEA. There are 10 residues in the CDR3. The CDR3 DNA reads TGCAGCGTTGACAGGGCTGAAGCTTTCTTT. It translates to CSVDRAEAFF.

The rearrangement joins TRBV7-6 to TRBJ2-7, with D uncertain. This CDR3 contains 11 residues. V lost 5 bases, J lost 3 bases, and 5 bases lay in between. CDR1 and CDR2 from the germline V gene are SGHVS and FNYEAQ. The DNA of the CDR3 is TGTGCCAGCAGCCCCCACTACGAGCAGTACTTC. It specifies CASSPHYEQYF.

In this sample, this clone turned up a few times. The CDR3 DNA reads TGCAGCGTTGGCAATTTTAGCTCCTACAATGAGCAGTTCTTC. Protein sequence: CSVGNFSSYNEQFF. The chain links TRBV29-1 to TRBJ2-1; D unresolved. The germline CDR1 and CDR2 sequences are SQVTM and ANQGSEA. The CDR3 runs to 14 residues. V was pared by 4 bases and J by 0 bases, with 10 bases between.

In its sample, this clone was seen many times. CDR3 sequence reads: CASSQGGGIKPENIQYF. CDR3 DNA sequence: TGTGCCAGCAGCCAAGGGGGCGGGATTAAGCCGGAAAACATTCAGTACTTC. The V and J genes are TRBV4-2 and TRBJ2-4; D is perhaps TRBD2 (6 bases). The ends were cut back, 1 base at V and 5 bases at J, with 18 bases in the middle. The CDR3 length is 17 residues. Germline CDR1 LGHNA, CDR2 YNFKEQ.

The CDR3 DNA follows: TGTGCCAGCAGCGTCCCGACAGGGGGACGGGAATACACCTTC. It encodes CASSVPTGGREYTF. The gene calls are TRBV9 and TRBJ1-2, with 9 bases identical to TRBD1. CDR1 and CDR2 (germline): SGDLS, YYNGEE. J was trimmed by 11 bases and V by 2 bases; bases with no gene match: 10. This CDR3 has 14 amino acids.

This clone is medium-sized by share. The chain links TRBV6-6 to TRBJ1-2; no definite D call. CDR3 length: 16 residues. V was clipped by 6 bases and J by 0 bases, with 17 bases between them. Germline values: CDR1 MNHNY, CDR2 SVGAGI (reference sequence). The CDR3 reads CASSPSIGGANYGYTF. The CDR3 coding sequence is TGTGCCAGCAGCCCCTCGATCGGAGGAGCTAACTATGGCTACACCTTC.

J is TRBJ2-7 and V is TRBV29-1; no firm D call. Trimming took off 6 bases at V and 3 bases at J, with 9 bases between the two ends. Germline V gives CDR1 SQVTM, CDR2 ANQGSEA. CDR3 size: 11 residues. The CDR3 sequence: CSVTDGYEQYF. As DNA, the CDR3 is TGCAGCGTGACGGACGGCTACGAGCAGTACTTC.

CDR3 nucleotides: TGTGCCAGCAGTTTAAGGGGTGCTCAGCCCCAGCATTTT. Protein product: CASSLRGAQPQHF. The chain links TRBV27 to TRBJ1-5, with a weak D call TRBD1 (5 bases). Germline V lookup: CDR1 MNHEY, CDR2 SMNVEV (reference sequence). The CDR3 has 13 residues. Trimming removed 2 bases at V and 6 bases at J, with 8 bases between.

The chain is built from TRBV15 and TRBJ1-5; D uncertain. CDR1 and CDR2 from the germline V gene are LNHNV and YYDKDF (reference sequence). CDR3 length equals 14 residues. Between the trimmed V and J ends, which lost 1 base and 5 bases, there was a span of 9 bases. The CDR3 DNA reads as TGTGCCACCAGCAGAGGAAGGGCCCATCAGCCCCAGCATTTT. Amino acid sequence: CATSRGRAHQPQHF. Full variable domain (outside the CDR3, taken from reference TRBV15 and TRBJ1-5): DAMVIQNPRYQVTQFGKPVTLSCSQTLNHNVMYWYQQKSSQAPKLLFHYYDKDFNNEADTPDNFQSRRPNTSFCFLDIRSPGLGDTAMYLCATSRGRAHQPQHFGDGTRLSIL.

This clone has just a few counts. This chain's CDR3 is CASSGDRSTGELFF. The CDR3 DNA sequence: TGTGCCAGCAGTGGGGACAGGAGCACCGGGGAGCTGTTTTTT. This chain uses TRBV6-5 with TRBJ2-2; 8 bases line up with TRBD1. The CDR3 spans 14 residues. After removal of 5 bases from V and 4 bases from J, the junction contained 3 bases not matched to a gene. Germline V gene data show CDR1 as MNHEY and CDR2 as SVGAGI.

This clone was picked up a small number of times. The rearrangement links TRBV5-1 to TRBJ2-2, with TRBD2 identical over 12 bases. The CDR3 length is 17 residues. Per germline, CDR1 SGHRS and CDR2 YFSETQ. With 4 bases clipped from V and 0 bases from J, the junction kept 4 bases outside the gene matches. The CDR3 nucleotides read TGCGCCAGCAGCCCCAGGACTAGCGGGGCGAACACCGGGGAGCTGTTTTTT. This encodes CASSPRTSGANTGELFF.

This clone showed up just a few times. The J gene is TRBJ2-7, the V gene TRBV7-9, with a tentative D call TRBD2 (5 bases). Trimming took 0 bases from V and 4 from J, leaving 16 bases between them. Germline V gene data show CDR1 as SEHNR and CDR2 as FQNEAQ (reference sequence). This CDR3 is built from 16 residues. The CDR3 sequence: CASSLAEGLDNYEQYF. CDR3 nucleotides: TGTGCCAGCAGCTTAGCGGAAGGACTGGATAATTACGAGCAGTACTTC. The full variable domain, in which reference TRBV7-9 and TRBJ2-7 provide the parts outside the CDR3, is DTGVSQNPRHKITKRGQNVTFRCDPISEHNRLYWYRQTLGQGPEFLTYFQNEAQLEKSRLLSDRFSAERPKGSFSTLEIQRTEQGDSAMYLCASSLAEGLDNYEQYFGPGTRLTVT.

This clone was seen only a few times. The chain employs TRBV7-9 and TRBJ2-5; no firm D call. In germline, CDR1 is SEHNR, CDR2 FQNEAQ (reference sequence). This CDR3 comprises 12 residues. Between the trimmed V and J ends, which lost 3 bases and 5 bases, there was a span of 7 bases. The CDR3 is CASSLDGETQYF. The CDR3, as DNA: TGTGCCAGCAGCTTGGACGGGGAGACCCAGTACTTC.

The table lists this clone with a few counts. This chain uses TRBV13 with TRBJ2-7; D may be TRBD1 (6 bases). The V and J ends lost 5 bases and 1 base respectively, with 6 bases between them. The CDR3 spans 12 residues. The germline CDR1 and CDR2 sequences are PRHDT and FYEKMQ (reference sequence). The CDR3 region is CASSGTSYEQYF. The DNA for the CDR3 is TGTGCCAGCAGCGGGACATCCTACGAGCAGTACTTC. Full variable domain (outside the CDR3, taken from reference TRBV13 and TRBJ2-7): AAGVIQSPRHLIKEKRETATLKCYPIPRHDTVYWYQQGPGQDPQFLISFYEKMQSDKGSIPDRFSAQQFSDYHSELNMSSLELGDSALYFCASSGTSYEQYFGPGTRLTVT.

CDR3 loop: CASRSTGTSFYNEQFF. DNA for the CDR3: TGTGCCAGCAGATCAACCGGGACTAGCTTCTACAATGAGCAGTTCTTC. V and J are TRBV2 and TRBJ2-1; TRBD2 matches at 9 bases. Germline V gene sequence: CDR1 SNHLY, CDR2 FYNNEI. CDR3 length equals 16 residues. Trimming took 6 bases from V and 3 from J; bases not matched to a gene: 9.

This clone was seen more than once but under ten times. This chain uses TRBV7-2 with TRBJ2-7; D could derive from TRBD1 or TRBD2 (7 bases each). The CDR3 has 15 amino acids. V was shortened by 5 bases and J by 2 bases, with 16 bases between the two germline ends. Germline CDR1 is SGHTA and CDR2 is FQGNSA. The CDR3 DNA follows: TGTGCCAGCAGCCTCAGGGGGGACTACGCCTACGAGCAGTACTTC. It is translated as CASSLRGDYAYEQYF.